The 14 T cell receptor beta chains in this list originate from one sample, sequenced in a study of blood T cell repertoires in COVID-19. Assay used: immunoSEQ multiplex PCR; TCRdb lists only in-frame clones, some missing. The data show approximately 170,000 clones, with roughly 90% seen just once and approximately 11% held by the top ten. Sequencing used peripheral blood. These receptors came from a woman aged 55-70 years with COVID-19, enrolled during active disease.

About this clone: Mismatch with germline at one junction end may stem from a read error. V gene TRBV7-7 combines with J gene TRBJ2-2; a weak D match, TRBD1 (5 bases). Germline assignment: CDR1 SSHAT and CDR2 FNYEAQ (reference sequence). The CDR3 sequence is 14 residues long. The CDR3: CASSFGHGTGELFF. CDR3 DNA: TGTGCTAGCAGCTTCGGACACGGTACCGGGGAGCTGTTTTTT.

This clone has just a few counts. This chain connects TRBV6-5 to TRBJ1-2; 8 bases map to TRBD1. J was trimmed by 7 bases and V by 2 bases; bases with no gene match: 9. The CDR3 extends over 15 amino acids. The V gene's germline CDR1 is MNHEY and CDR2 SVGAGI. The CDR3 bases are TGTGCCAGCAGTTACGGACAGGGAAGCTCGGGTGGCTACACCTTC. It encodes CASSYGQGSSGGYTF.

Here the CDR3 reads CASNSGGTNSPLHF. DNA for the CDR3: TGTGCCAGTAATTCAGGGGGAACTAATTCACCCCTCCACTTT. The rearrangement uses TRBV19 and TRBJ1-6; 7 bases match TRBD1. The CDR3 is 14 residues long. V lost 7 bases to trimming and J lost 6 bases; unmatched junction nucleotides: 6. Germline CDR1 is LNHDA and CDR2 is SQIVND (reference sequence).

The CDR3 region has the DNA TGCAGCGTTGCTCGCGGGACAGGGACCTACGAGCAGTACTTC. This codes for CSVARGTGTYEQYF. This sequence joins TRBV29-1 and TRBJ2-7, with 9 bases identical to TRBD1. CDR1 and CDR2 (germline): SQVTM, ANQGSEA. V trimming: 4 bases; J trimming: 2 bases; junction bases outside the gene matches: 6. This CDR3 region has 14 residues.

This clone showed up just a few times. The chain links TRBV5-1 to TRBJ1-4; 7 bases are shared with TRBD1. The CDR3 length is 17 residues. The junction had 12 bases not matched to a gene; V was cut back by 7 bases and J by 0 bases. The germline CDR1 and CDR2 sequences are SGHRS and YFSETQ. The DNA for the CDR3 is TGCGCCAGCTCCCGATCAGGGGGATCGGCAACTAATGAAAAACTGTTTTTT. Its translation: CASSRSGGSATNEKLFF.

The chain recombines TRBV3-1 (or the pseudogene TRBV3-2) with TRBJ1-2; 7 bases agree with TRBD1. The V gene end was trimmed by 0 bases and the J gene end by 4 bases; junction bases not matched to a gene: 8. Germline CDR1 is LGHDT and CDR2 is YNNKEL (reference sequence). This CDR3 comprises 16 residues. In DNA, the CDR3 is TGTGCCAGCAGCCAAGACCAACAGGGGTTGGTCTATGGCTACACCTTC. It is translated as CASSQDQQGLVYGYTF.

CDR3 protein: CASSATSGGPYEQYF. CDR3 DNA sequence: TGTGCCAGCAGCGCAACTAGCGGGGGGCCCTACGAGCAGTACTTC. The chain employs TRBV5-4 and TRBJ2-7; 12 bases are a match to TRBD2. Germline values: CDR1 SGHNT, CDR2 YYREEE (reference sequence). CDR3 length: 15 residues. The V gene end was trimmed by 4 bases and the J gene end by 2 bases; junction bases not matched to a gene: 4.

The genes are TRBV19 and TRBJ1-5; D is unresolved. The germline CDR1 and CDR2 sequences are LNHDA and SQIVND (reference sequence). The V end lost 3 bases, the J end lost 0 bases, and 9 bases lay between the germline ends. The CDR3 covers 15 residues. The CDR3: CASSIWPNSNQPQHF. The CDR3 nucleotides read TGTGCCAGTAGTATTTGGCCAAATAGCAATCAGCCCCAGCATTTT.

The rearrangement links TRBV18 to TRBJ2-7; D is unresolved. CDR1 KGHSH and CDR2 LQKENI come from the germline V gene. The CDR3 covers 14 residues. Trimming took 2 bases from V and 6 from J, leaving 14 bases between them. This chain's CDR3 is CASSPAGLPGEQYF. The CDR3 DNA is TGTGCCAGCTCACCAGCTGGCCTACCGGGCGAGCAGTACTTC. Filled out from reference TRBV18 and TRBJ2-7, the complete variable domain reads NAGVMQNPRHLVRRRGQEARLRCSPMKGHSHVYWYRQLPEEGLKFMVYLQKENIIDESGMPKERFSAEFPKEGPSILRIQQVVRGDSAAYFCASSPAGLPGEQYFGPGTRLTVT.

The chain carries TRBV5-4 and TRBJ2-5, with D tentatively TRBD1 (5 bases). V gave up 1 base and J gave up 5 bases, with 9 bases separating them. Germline CDR1 SGHNT, CDR2 YYREEE (reference sequence). CDR3 size: 13 residues. The CDR3 DNA reads as TGTGCCAGCAGCTTGAGGGGAACGGAGACCCAGTACTTC. Its translation is CASSLRGTETQYF.

A single count supports this clone. The chain is built from TRBV12-3 or TRBV12-4 and TRBJ2-7, with D perhaps matching TRBD1 (6 bases). The CDR3 is 13 residues long. Trimming shortened V by 4 bases and J by 3 bases, and 10 bases separated the two germline ends. CDR3 in DNA: TGTGCCAGCAGTTGGGGCAGGGGCTACGAGCAGTACTTC. Translating gives CASSWGRGYEQYF.

The sample holds one count of this clone. The rearrangement uses TRBV4-1 and TRBJ2-5, with 9 nucleotides matching TRBD2. V shed 4 bases and J 1 base; nucleotides not matched to a gene: 10. The CDR3 runs 17 residues. Germline CDR1 MGHRA, CDR2 YSYEKL. The CDR3 DNA follows: TGCGCCAGCAGCCTTGGGCGACCTAGCGGGGCCCAAGAGACCCAGTACTTC. Translated, it gives CASSLGRPSGAQETQYF.

This clone was counted a few times. The CDR3, as DNA: TGCGCCAGCAGGTCCCGGGACAGGGCTCACGAGCAGTACTTC. As protein: CASRSRDRAHEQYF. The V call is TRBV5-1, the J call TRBJ2-7, with 9 bases identical to TRBD1. Per germline, CDR1 SGHRS and CDR2 YFSETQ. CDR3 length: 14 amino acids. V was clipped by 5 bases and J by 5 bases; unmatched bases: 8.

Only a few counts were recorded for this clone. The chain recombines TRBV4-3 with TRBJ2-7, with D possibly matching TRBD2 (5 bases). V shed 4 bases and J shed 4 bases, with 17 bases lying between them. Germline lookup yields CDR1 LGHNA and CDR2 YSLEER. The CDR3 consists of 15 residues. The CDR3 protein is CASSPSSEGEYEQYF. The CDR3 DNA is TGCGCCAGCAGCCCCTCGTCAGAGGGAGAATACGAGCAGTACTTC.